The text below deals with one TCR beta chain. This entry belongs to a study of T cells in Graves' hyperthyroidism and ophthalmopathy. Trimming stripped 6 bases from V and 0 bases from J, with 9 bases between. The CDR3 loop spans 14 amino acids. CDR1 SGHVS and CDR2 FNYEAQ come from the germline V gene. Amplified TCR beta CDR3 regions derived from RNA transcripts. A set of HTBI primers served as the primers for a first-round RT-PCR of the TCR CDR3. One entry per CDR3 protein, called by TCRdb with MiXCR from the multiplex PCR reads. Of over 700,000 distinct CDR3 sequences detected, approximately 18% appear once; the ten largest clones hold over 15%.

The sequence came from a woman aged 45-65 years with Graves' hyperthyroidism that later progressed to Graves' ophthalmopathy. V and J are TRBV7-6 and TRBJ1-3; D is unresolved. What was sequenced was blood. The chain's CDR3 is CASRPTISGNTIYF. CDR3 DNA sequence: TGTGCCAGCAGACCGACGATCTCTGGAAACACCATATATTTT.